This TCR beta chain was profiled in a study of tissue T cells after allogeneic stem cell transplantation. Study results and limitations: Shared clones across patients were few; motif clustering revealed tissue-specific shared signatures. In patients and mice, blood and spleen missed much of tissue repertoire. Anatomically similar tissues had similar TCR repertoires within each patient.

Germline V gives CDR1 SNHLY, CDR2 FYNGKV (reference sequence). V lost 1 base to trimming and J lost 3 bases, with 12 bases between them. This CDR3 is built from 16 residues. Note on this clone: No antigen is known for it. The genes and germline here are from mouse. Read sequence stops 1 residue before the CDR3 end, and the germline J gene provides the missing end.

Produced via immunoSEQ multiplex PCR; TCRdb's table is partial and in-frame only. The sample carries about 48,000 clones, around 70% recorded once. The chain links TRBV3 to TRBJ1-4; the D gene is possibly TRBD1 (5 bases). The sequence was obtained from a pool of C57BL/6 mice in good health. Sequences were obtained from sorted cells pooled from one or two spleens. CDR3 sequence: CASSLGFRAPNERLFF. The covered CDR3 bases are TGTGCCAGCAGCTTAGGTTTCAGGGCTCCCAACGAAAGATTATTT.